The 22 T cell receptor beta chains reported below all come from one sample, sequenced in a study of T-cell reconstitution after alpha-beta-depleted transplantation in children. Unique molecular identifiers were used in preparing the TCRbeta library. Each CDR3 protein is one row after TCRdb ran MiXCR on the PCR reads. The table has 120,000 or so distinct CDR3 sequences, approximately 10% seen once. The input for sequencing was PBMCs from the stem cell graft donor, taken from the stem cell graft. The receptors derive from a human donor who donated a stem cell graft to a child with acute lymphoblastic leukemia.

The table lists this clonotype with many counts. One end of the junction is discordant with germline, which a read error may explain. The DNA for the CDR3 is TGCAGTGCTCTGGGGGGACAGGGTTTT. Protein: CSALGGQGF. The chain carries TRBV20-1 and TRBJ1-3; TRBD1 matches 9 bases. This CDR3 spans 9 amino acids. In germline, CDR1 is DFQATT, CDR2 SNEGSKA (reference sequence).

In this sample, this clonotype turned up many times. The chain couples TRBV5-1 to TRBJ1-1; 11 nucleotides align to TRBD1. CDR3 length: 16 amino acids. CDR1 and CDR2 from the germline V gene are SGHRS and YFSETQ. V lost 4 bases, J lost 2 bases, and 7 bases stayed unmatched. CDR3 amino acids: CASSVGQGAANTEAFF. CDR3 nucleotide sequence: TGCGCCAGCAGCGTTGGACAGGGGGCCGCTAACACTGAAGCTTTCTTT.

On this clonotype: This clone may be a read error of a much larger clone one base away. The V gene is TRBV5-4, the J gene TRBJ2-4; TRBD2 aligns across 8 bases. The CDR3 totals 14 residues. Germline V lookup: CDR1 SGHNT, CDR2 YYREEE (reference sequence). CDR3 amino acids: CASSSGGAEDIHYF. CDR3 coding DNA: TGTGCCAGCAGCTCCGGGGGGGCGGAAGACATTCACTACTTC.

This clonotype was recorded at least ten times. This chain links TRBV4-3 with TRBJ1-1; a weak D match, TRBD1 (5 bases). The germline V and J ends were trimmed by 0 bases and 11 bases, with 19 bases remaining between them. Germline lookup yields CDR1 LGHNA and CDR2 YSLEER. This CDR3 contains 15 residues. CDR3 DNA: TGCGCCAGCAGCCAAGATCCTGTGGGGCGGAGGAGGGCTTTCTTT. It translates to CASSQDPVGRRRAFF.

Notes on this clonotype: It may be a read error: a sequence one base away is much more abundant. The chain couples TRBV7-9 to TRBJ1-1; D is perhaps TRBD1 (6 bases). Germline V gives CDR1 SEHNR, CDR2 FQNEAQ (reference sequence). The CDR3 has 13 residues. CDR3 sequence (DNA): TGTCCCAGCAGCAATGCAGGGGACACTGAAGCTTTCTTT. Translated, it gives CPSSNAGDTEAFF.

In its sample, this clonotype was seen a few times. The chain carries TRBV12-3 or TRBV12-4 and TRBJ2-5, with TRBD1 matching over 9 bases. V lost 6 bases to trimming and J lost 1 base; unmatched junction nucleotides: 6. The CDR3 is 15 amino acids. The CDR3 DNA is TGTGCCAGCAGCCCCCCGGACAGGGGCCAAGAGACCCAGTACTTC. This encodes CASSPPDRGQETQYF.

This clonotype was detected many times. This chain uses TRBV11-2 with TRBJ2-2; TRBD1 agrees at 9 bases. This CDR3 spans 16 amino acids. The germline gives CDR1 SGHAT, CDR2 FQNNGV. Trimming at V came to 5 bases and at J to 4 bases, leaving 8 bases not matched to a gene. The CDR3, as DNA: TGTGCCAGCAGCCCCGGGGACAGGGTAGTCACCGGGGAGCTGTTTTTT. It encodes CASSPGDRVVTGELFF.

This clonotype was counted at least ten times. The chain carries TRBV5-6 and TRBJ2-1, with D hard to call. The CDR3 has 12 residues. The V end was cut by 2 bases, the J end by 7 bases, with 7 bases between. Germline loops: CDR1 SGHDT, CDR2 YYEEEE. DNA for the CDR3: TGTGCCAGCAGCTTTGAAGCGAATGAGCAGTTCTTC. It codes for CASSFEANEQFF. Full variable domain (outside the CDR3, taken from reference TRBV5-6 and TRBJ2-1): DAGVTQSPTHLIKTRGQQVTLRCSPKSGHDTVSWYQQALGQGPQFIFQYYEEEERQRGNFPDRFSGHQFPNYSSELNVNALLLGDSALYLCASSFEANEQFFGPGTRLTVL.

The sample holds many counts of this clonotype. The V gene is TRBV5-1, the J gene TRBJ1-2; the D gene is possibly TRBD1 (5 bases). Trimming stripped 4 bases from V and 6 bases from J, with 16 bases between. Germline lookup yields CDR1 SGHRS and CDR2 YFSETQ. The CDR3 runs 14 residues. The DNA of the CDR3 is TGCGCCAGCAGCATAGGACACAAGCAGGATGGCTACACCTTC. Its translation is CASSIGHKQDGYTF.

This clonotype has a count of ten or more. The gene calls are TRBV5-1 and TRBJ2-5; 13 nucleotides align to TRBD2. Germline loops: CDR1 SGHRS, CDR2 YFSETQ. CDR3 length: 15 amino acids. Trimming cost V 0 bases and J 4 bases; bases outside gene matches: 0. The CDR3 region is CASSLGTSGRETQYF. The CDR3, as DNA: TGCGCCAGCAGCTTGGGGACTAGCGGGAGAGAGACCCAGTACTTC.

This clonotype was counted many times. The gene calls are TRBV4-1 and TRBJ1-5, with D possibly matching TRBD1 (6 bases). The germline V gene has CDR1 MGHRA and CDR2 YSYEKL. This CDR3 is 14 amino acids long. V was shortened by 5 bases and J by 5 bases, with 13 bases between the two germline ends. The CDR3 DNA is TGCGCCAGCAGCGGGGGACAAAAGTATCAGCCCCAGCATTTT. Protein product: CASSGGQKYQPQHF.

This clonotype was observed many times. The chain employs TRBV25-1 and TRBJ2-2; D unresolved. Germline V gene data show CDR1 as MGHDK and CDR2 as SYGVNS. This CDR3 has 15 amino acids. V shed 1 base and J shed 3 bases, with 9 bases lying between them. The CDR3 region has the DNA TGTGCCAGCAGTGAATCCCGGGTGGACACCGGGGAGCTGTTTTTT. Translated, it gives CASSESRVDTGELFF.

In its sample, this clonotype was seen a few times. This rearrangement joins TRBV3-1 to TRBJ2-2; TRBD2 agrees at 10 bases. This CDR3 has 16 amino acids. Germline V gene lookup returns CDR1 LGHDT and CDR2 YNNKEL (reference sequence). The ends lost 6 bases at V and 5 bases at J; junction bases unmatched: 9. As DNA, the CDR3 is TGTGCCAGCAGTCGTAGACTAGCGGGTCGAACCGGGGAGCTGTTTTTT. It specifies CASSRRLAGRTGELFF. Based on the CDR3 plus reference TRBV3-1 and TRBJ2-2, the full variable domain is DTAVSQTPKYLVTQMGNDKSIKCEQNLGHDTMYWYKQDSKKFLKIMFSYNNKELIINETVPNRFSPKSPDKAHLNLHINSLELGDSAVYFCASSRRLAGRTGELFFGEGSRLTVL.

This clonotype was recorded at least ten times. The chain employs TRBV5-1 and TRBJ2-1; D is perhaps TRBD1 (6 bases). The V end was cut by 2 bases, the J end by 1 base, with 10 bases between. Germline loops: CDR1 SGHRS, CDR2 YFSETQ. The CDR3 has 15 amino acids. CDR3 nucleotides: TGCGCCAGCAGCTTAAGCAGGGGTTCCTACAATGAGCAGTTCTTC. It is translated as CASSLSRGSYNEQFF.

In its sample, this clonotype was seen many times. The chain has TRBV30 and TRBJ1-2; no reliable D call. V lost 6 bases, J lost 3 bases, and 8 bases lay in between. CDR3 length: 11 residues. Germline V gives CDR1 GTSNPN, CDR2 SVGIG (reference sequence). CDR3 amino acids: CACNSHYGYTF. In DNA form, the CDR3 reads TGTGCCTGTAACAGCCACTATGGCTACACCTTC.

This clonotype has a count of ten or more. The CDR3 here is CASSEEGGRFNEQFF. In DNA form, the CDR3 reads TGCGCCAGCAGCGAAGAGGGCGGGAGGTTTAATGAGCAGTTCTTC. The gene calls are TRBV5-1 and TRBJ2-1; 8 positions agree with TRBD2. J lost 7 bases, V lost 4 bases, and 10 bases had no gene match. Germline CDR1 and CDR2: SGHRS and YFSETQ. The length of the CDR3 is 15 residues. Filled out from reference TRBV5-1 and TRBJ2-1, the complete variable domain reads KAGVTQTPRYLIKTRGQQVTLSCSPISGHRSVSWYQQTPGQGLQFLFEYFSETQRNKGNFPGRFSGRQFSNSRSEMNVSTLELGDSALYLCASSEEGGRFNEQFFGPGTRLTVL.

This clonotype was seen many times. The CDR3 loop is CASSELRTGASNEKLFF. The CDR3 bases are TGTGCCAGCAGTGAACTGAGGACAGGGGCCTCTAATGAAAAACTGTTTTTT. The chain combines TRBV25-1 with TRBJ1-4, with TRBD1 matching over 9 bases. V lost 2 bases to trimming and J lost 3 bases; unmatched junction nucleotides: 7. The CDR3 sequence is 17 residues long. Looked up from germline, CDR1 is MGHDK and CDR2 is SYGVNS.

This clonotype was detected ten times or more. The genes are TRBV12-3 or TRBV12-4 and TRBJ1-3, with TRBD1 matching over 11 bases. J was trimmed by 7 bases and V by 4 bases; bases with no gene match: 15. This CDR3 spans 18 amino acids. The CDR3 nucleotides are TGTGCCAGCAGTTCGAGGACAGGGGGCCTCTCTGGTTGGAACACCATATATTTT. Translated: CASSSRTGGLSGWNTIYF.

This clonotype came up many times. The V and J genes are TRBV20-1 and TRBJ2-7; D might be TRBD1 or TRBD2, each matching 5 bases. CDR1 DFQATT and CDR2 SNEGSKA come from the germline V gene (reference sequence). The V and J ends lost 4 bases and 2 bases respectively, with 9 bases between them. CDR3 size: 12 residues. The DNA of the CDR3 is TGCAGTGCTATGGAGGACACCTACGAGCAGTACTTC. This codes for CSAMEDTYEQYF.

This clonotype was counted many times. V gene TRBV25-1 combines with J gene TRBJ1-1; 8 nucleotides line up with TRBD1. The ends lost 4 bases at V and 10 bases at J; junction bases unmatched: 8. This CDR3 is built from 13 residues. The germline gives CDR1 MGHDK, CDR2 SYGVNS. DNA for the CDR3: TGTGCCAGCAGTGGGACAGGGCGCTCCCTAGCTTTCTTT. It translates to CASSGTGRSLAFF.

This clonotype was detected ten times or more. The V call is TRBV6-5, the J call TRBJ2-1; a weak D match, TRBD2 (5 bases). Trimming removed 2 bases at V and 3 bases at J, with 14 bases between. The length of the CDR3 is 16 residues. CDR1 MNHEY and CDR2 SVGAGI come from the germline V gene. Here the CDR3 reads CASSYRLGMNYNEQFF. CDR3 DNA: TGTGCCAGCAGTTACAGACTCGGGATGAACTACAATGAGCAGTTCTTC.

This clonotype was detected ten times or more. The chain employs TRBV20-1 and TRBJ1-4; perhaps TRBD1 as D (5 bases). CDR1 DFQATT and CDR2 SNEGSKA come from the germline V gene (reference sequence). Trimming pared 1 base from V and 4 bases from J, leaving 13 bases between. This CDR3 comprises 15 residues. The CDR3 DNA sequence: TGCAGTGCTAGAGTGCTGACAGTCCTTAATGAAAAACTGTTTTTT. Translating it yields CSARVLTVLNEKLFF.